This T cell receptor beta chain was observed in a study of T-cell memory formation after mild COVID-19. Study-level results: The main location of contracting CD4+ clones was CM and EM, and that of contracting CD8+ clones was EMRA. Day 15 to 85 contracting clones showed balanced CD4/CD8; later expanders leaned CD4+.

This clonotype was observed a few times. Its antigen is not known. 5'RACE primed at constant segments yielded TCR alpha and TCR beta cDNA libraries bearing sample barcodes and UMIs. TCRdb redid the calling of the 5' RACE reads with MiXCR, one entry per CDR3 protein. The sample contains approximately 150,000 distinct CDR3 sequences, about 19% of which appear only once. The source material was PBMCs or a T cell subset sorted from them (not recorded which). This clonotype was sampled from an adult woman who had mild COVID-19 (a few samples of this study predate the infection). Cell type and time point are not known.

The CDR3 here is CATSIEQGHSYEQYF. CDR3 in DNA: TGTGCCACCAGCATAGAACAGGGGCACTCCTACGAGCAGTACTTC. This chain joins TRBV15 and TRBJ2-7; TRBD1 aligns across 7 bases. Per germline, CDR1 LNHNV and CDR2 YYDKDF (reference sequence). The V and J ends lost 4 bases and 0 bases, in that order; junction bases with no gene match: 6. The CDR3 is made up of 15 amino acids.